Listed here is a single T cell receptor (beta chain). Its antigen is currently unknown. V was pared by 2 bases and J by 2 bases, with 7 bases between. CDR3 size: 14 residues. Germline CDR1 reads MNHNY; CDR2 reads SVGAGI (reference sequence). With 60 Vbeta and 13 Jbeta primers, the PCR was carried out. The protocol was immunoSEQ multiplex PCR, while the TCRdb copy is restricted to in-frame clones and leaves out a portion. Of tens of thousands of clones detected, around 72% appear once; the ten largest clones hold about 12%. This sample was included in a study of cytomegalovirus exposure and HLA in healthy donors. Points from the study as a whole: Analyzed later, most CMV-associated TCR beta chains appeared HLA-restricted. HLA-A and HLA-B allele assignments for most subjects were reportedly predicted accurately using TCR beta sequences.

The chain employs TRBV6-6 and TRBJ1-3, with D perhaps TRBD1 (6 bases). Sequenced sample: PBMCs. The receptor was derived from a woman in her thirties or forties in good health and CMV-seropositive. The CDR3: CASSYGTTGNTIYF. The CDR3, as DNA: TGTGCCAGCAGTTACGGGACAACTGGAAACACCATATATTTT.